A single sample gave rise to the 7 T cell receptor beta chains below, sequenced in a study of cytomegalovirus exposure and HLA in healthy donors. PCR was performed using 60 Vbeta and 13 Jbeta primers. Sequencing used immunoSEQ multiplex PCR; TCRdb keeps in-frame clones, though not all of them. This table has nearly 110,000 clones, roughly 82% appearing once. Sequenced sample: PBMCs. Receptors were obtained from a male donor in good health and CMV-seronegative.

The rearrangement joins TRBV19 to TRBJ2-3; D is unresolved. This CDR3 is 16 amino acids long. Trimming left V 6 bases short and J 4 bases short, with 20 bases between. In germline, CDR1 is LNHDA, CDR2 SQIVND (reference sequence). This CDR3 reads CASSNTPVRNADTQYF. The CDR3 nucleotides are TGTGCCAGTAGCAATACTCCCGTGCGCAACGCAGATACGCAGTATTTT.

The J gene is TRBJ1-1, the V gene TRBV5-6; possible D gene TRBD1, 6 bases. The V end was cut by 3 bases, the J end by 1 base, with 16 bases between. The germline CDR1 and CDR2 sequences are SGHDT and YYEEEE. This CDR3 contains 16 residues. CDR3 nucleotide sequence: TGTGCCAGCAGCTCCTTGGGGGGGACAAAGAACACTGAAGCTTTCTTT. It translates to CASSSLGGTKNTEAFF. The full variable domain, completed using reference TRBV5-6 and TRBJ1-1, is DAGVTQSPTHLIKTRGQQVTLRCSPKSGHDTVSWYQQALGQGPQFIFQYYEEEERQRGNFPDRFSGHQFPNYSSELNVNALLLGDSALYLCASSSLGGTKNTEAFFGQGTRLTVV.

The V gene is TRBV5-1, the J gene TRBJ1-3; D is ambiguous. The germline V gene has CDR1 SGHRS and CDR2 YFSETQ. Deletions cut 4 bases from V and 4 bases from J, with 18 bases between. This CDR3 region has 16 residues. The chain's CDR3 is CASSTPRNQGGNTIYF. The CDR3 nucleotides read TGCGCCAGCAGCACCCCCAGGAACCAAGGAGGAAACACCATATATTTT.

V usage is TRBV6-1 and J usage is TRBJ2-2; TRBD1 matches 7 bases. The CDR3 totals 15 residues. The germline CDR1 and CDR2 sequences are MNHNS and SASEGT. Losses at the gene ends were 6 bases for V and 2 bases for J; bases not matched to a gene: 6. The CDR3 DNA is TGTGCCAGCAGCAAGGGGGCCCGAAACACCGGGGAGCTGTTTTTT. Protein product: CASSKGARNTGELFF.

The chain combines TRBV9 with TRBJ2-1, with D possibly being TRBD2 (6 bases). V gave up 4 bases and J gave up 6 bases, with 17 bases separating them. This CDR3 is 15 amino acids long. CDR1 and CDR2 (germline): SGDLS, YYNGEE. CDR3 loop: CASSPQPAEGNEQFF. The CDR3 DNA follows: TGTGCCAGCAGCCCCCAGCCAGCGGAGGGCAATGAGCAGTTCTTC. Looking up the rest from reference TRBV9 and TRBJ2-1 gives the full variable domain: DSGVTQTPKHLITATGQRVTLRCSPRSGDLSVYWYQQSLDQGLQFLIQYYNGEERAKGNILERFSAQQFPDLHSELNLSSLELGDSALYFCASSPQPAEGNEQFFGPGTRLTVL.

The chain's CDR3 is CASSPRTGLGEQYF. The CDR3 DNA is TGTGCCAGCAGCCCCCGGACTGGACTGGGGGAGCAGTACTTC. The chain has TRBV13 and TRBJ2-7; a weak D match, TRBD2 (5 bases). The CDR3 runs 14 residues. V lost 5 bases and J 7 bases, leaving 18 bases between the germline ends. Germline V gene sequence: CDR1 PRHDT, CDR2 FYEKMQ (reference sequence).

The gene calls are TRBV5-1 and TRBJ2-2, with TRBD1 identical over 7 bases. V gave up 4 bases and J gave up 4 bases; unmatched junction bases: 10. This CDR3 spans 16 amino acids. Germline assignment: CDR1 SGHRS and CDR2 YFSETQ. This CDR3 is CASSPSGTVITGELFF. The CDR3, as DNA: TGCGCCAGCAGCCCGTCCGGGACAGTGATCACCGGGGAGCTGTTTTTT.